This record covers a single TCR beta chain. Germline loops: CDR1 ENHRY, CDR2 SYGVKD. Trimming shortened V by 0 bases and J by 4 bases, and 9 bases separated the two germline ends. This CDR3 region has 14 residues. This specimen belongs to a study of blood T cell repertoires in COVID-19. Measured with immunoSEQ multiplex PCR; TCRdb has only the in-frame clones, and not every one. The sample lists 70,000 to 95,000 clones, about 82% occurring once. The sequence came from a woman aged 60 to 75 with acute or convalescent COVID-19. The sequenced sample was peripheral blood. The genes are TRBV10-3 and TRBJ1-1; tentatively, D is TRBD1 (5 bases). CDR3 in DNA: TGTGCCATCAGTGAGTCTCCGGGGGTCACTGAAGCTTTCTTT. It translates to CAISESPGVTEAFF.